The present entry profiles one T cell receptor (beta chain) with its context. The antigen remains unidentified. The entry originates in a study of a mutant IDH1 vaccine in newly diagnosed glioma. Background on the study: All eight of the vaccinations patients received fell in weeks 1, 3, 5, 7, 11, 15, 19 and 23. Patients received vaccination from 4-6 weeks after radiotherapy alone, or with temozolomide cycles. Beforehand, treatment had been radiotherapy, temozolomide, or both; the majority received both.

TCRdb keeps only in-frame clones here, not all; method: immunoSEQ multiplex PCR. The sample includes roughly 43,000 clones, less than 85% seen only once; the top ten take 2.4%. Time point given: week 23, last vaccination. A 20-mer mutant IDH1 peptide at 300 ug was injected subcutaneously with topical imiquimod. Donor diagnoses consisted of new WHO grade 3 or 4 IDH1-mutant, ATRX-lost astrocytomas. The receptor was derived from a woman aged 18 to 35 with glioma. Some clones in this sample may be carry-over from other donors' samples. The source material was PBMCs, sampled from a glioma patient whose treatment included an IDH1 peptide vaccine.

DNA for the CDR3: TGCGCCAGCAGCTTGGCGGGACAGGGTTTATACGAGCAGTACTTC. Translated: CASSLAGQGLYEQYF. The J gene is TRBJ2-7, the V gene TRBV5-1; TRBD1 aligns across 9 bases. Trimming at V came to 0 bases and at J to 4 bases, leaving 5 bases not matched to a gene. From germline, CDR1 is SGHRS and CDR2 YFSETQ. This CDR3 has 15 amino acids. Using reference TRBV5-1 and TRBJ2-7 for the parts outside the CDR3, the full variable domain is KAGVTQTPRYLIKTRGQQVTLSCSPISGHRSVSWYQQTPGQGLQFLFEYFSETQRNKGNFPGRFSGRQFSNSRSEMNVSTLELGDSALYLCASSLAGQGLYEQYFGPGTRLTVT.